This passage covers 6 T cell receptor beta chains from one sample sequenced in a study of OX40 agonist ivuxolimab in advanced cancers. Profiled with immunoSEQ multiplex PCR; TCRdb holds only in-frame clones, not every one. This sample carries tens of thousands of clones, about 85% of them seen once, and the ten largest clones take roughly 40%. The sample consisted of CD4+ or CD8+ T cells sorted from blood, taken in a trial of the OX40 agonist ivuxolimab. The receptors shown here come from an adult with an advanced solid tumor such as melanoma, head and neck, liver or kidney cancer.

This sequence joins TRBV5-5 and TRBJ2-6; D may be TRBD1 (6 bases). The CDR3 has 15 amino acids. In germline, CDR1 is SGHKS, CDR2 YYEKEE (reference sequence). V was cut by 4 bases and J by 0 bases, with 8 bases left in between. Here the CDR3 reads CASSPQGSGANVLTF. Here the CDR3 DNA reads TGTGCCAGCAGCCCACAGGGCTCTGGGGCCAACGTCCTGACTTTC.

J is TRBJ2-1 and V is TRBV5-1; D might be TRBD1 or TRBD2, each matching 6 bases. The germline gives CDR1 SGHRS, CDR2 YFSETQ. Trimming took 4 bases from V and 7 from J, leaving 9 bases between them. This CDR3 region has 12 residues. The CDR3 coding sequence is TGCGCCAGCAGCGAAGGGGGGAATGAGCAGTTCTTC. Translating it yields CASSEGGNEQFF. Looking up the rest from reference TRBV5-1 and TRBJ2-1 gives the full variable domain: KAGVTQTPRYLIKTRGQQVTLSCSPISGHRSVSWYQQTPGQGLQFLFEYFSETQRNKGNFPGRFSGRQFSNSRSEMNVSTLELGDSALYLCASSEGGNEQFFGPGTRLTVL.

In DNA, the CDR3 is TGTGCCAGCCAACCCTTGAACTACGAGCAGTACTTC. This translates into CASQPLNYEQYF. This chain connects TRBV28 to TRBJ2-7; D is ambiguous. Germline CDR1 reads MDHEN; CDR2 reads SYDVKM. V was clipped by 8 bases and J by 3 bases, with 11 bases between them. CDR3 length: 12 residues.

This clone appeared once. The V gene is TRBV25-1, the J gene TRBJ2-1; D gene unclear. V gave up 6 bases and J gave up 0 bases, with 9 bases separating them. Germline values: CDR1 MGHDK, CDR2 SYGVNS. This CDR3 contains 14 residues. The CDR3 DNA follows: TGTGCCAGCAGGGGCCTTAGCTCCTACAATGAGCAGTTCTTC. This translates into CASRGLSSYNEQFF.

The chain employs TRBV9 and TRBJ2-1, with 14 nucleotides matching TRBD2. V dropped 4 bases and J dropped 8; count of bases not matched to a gene: 8. The CDR3 is 16 amino acids. Germline lookup yields CDR1 SGDLS and CDR2 YYNGEE. CDR3 sequence (DNA): TGTGCCAGCAGCCCGGGACTAGCGGGAGTAGGAGATGAGCAGTTCTTC. Translating gives CASSPGLAGVGDEQFF.

The chain joins TRBV7-8 to TRBJ1-5, with no clear D. Germline-derived CDR1 and CDR2 are SGHVS and FQNEAQ. This CDR3 region has 16 residues. With 1 base removed from V and 0 bases from J, the gap between germline ends came to 10 bases. The CDR3 DNA is TGTGCCAGCAGCTTAGAGGCAGTCTATAGCAATCAGCCCCAGCATTTT. It is translated as CASSLEAVYSNQPQHF.